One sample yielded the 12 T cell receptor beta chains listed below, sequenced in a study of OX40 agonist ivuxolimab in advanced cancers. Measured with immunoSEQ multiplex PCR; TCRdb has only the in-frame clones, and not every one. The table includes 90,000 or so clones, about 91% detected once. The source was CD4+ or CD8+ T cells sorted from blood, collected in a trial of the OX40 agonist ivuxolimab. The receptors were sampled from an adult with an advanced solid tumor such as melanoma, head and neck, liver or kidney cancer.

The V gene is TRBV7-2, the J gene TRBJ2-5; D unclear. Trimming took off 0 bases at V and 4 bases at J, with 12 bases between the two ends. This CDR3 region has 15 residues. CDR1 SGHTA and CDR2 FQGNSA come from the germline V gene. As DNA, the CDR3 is TGTGCCAGCAGCTTAGCGGGAAATAGGAGAGAGACCCAGTACTTC. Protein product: CASSLAGNRRETQYF.

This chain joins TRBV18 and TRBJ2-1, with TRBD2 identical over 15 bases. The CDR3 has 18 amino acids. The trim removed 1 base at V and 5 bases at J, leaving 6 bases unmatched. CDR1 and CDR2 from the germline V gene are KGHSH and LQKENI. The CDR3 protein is CASSPRTSGGAQDNEQFF. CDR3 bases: TGTGCCAGCTCACCACGGACTAGCGGGGGGGCCCAGGACAATGAGCAGTTCTTC.

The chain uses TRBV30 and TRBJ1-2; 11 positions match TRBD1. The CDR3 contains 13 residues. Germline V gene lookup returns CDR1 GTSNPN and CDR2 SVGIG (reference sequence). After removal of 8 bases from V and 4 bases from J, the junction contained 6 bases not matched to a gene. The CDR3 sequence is CAERTGGGYGYTF. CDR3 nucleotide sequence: TGTGCCGAAAGGACAGGGGGCGGCTATGGCTACACCTTC.

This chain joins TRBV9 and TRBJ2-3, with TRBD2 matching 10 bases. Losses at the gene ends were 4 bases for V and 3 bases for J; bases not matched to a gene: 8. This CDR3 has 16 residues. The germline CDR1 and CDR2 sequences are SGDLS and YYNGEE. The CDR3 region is CASSPWTSGATDTQYF. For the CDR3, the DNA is TGTGCCAGCAGCCCCTGGACTAGCGGCGCGACAGATACGCAGTATTTT.

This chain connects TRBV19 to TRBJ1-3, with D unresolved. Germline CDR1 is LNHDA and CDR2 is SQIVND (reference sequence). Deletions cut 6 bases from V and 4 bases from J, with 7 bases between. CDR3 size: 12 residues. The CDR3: CASSDIGNTIYF. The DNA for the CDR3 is TGTGCCAGTAGCGACATCGGAAACACCATATATTTT.

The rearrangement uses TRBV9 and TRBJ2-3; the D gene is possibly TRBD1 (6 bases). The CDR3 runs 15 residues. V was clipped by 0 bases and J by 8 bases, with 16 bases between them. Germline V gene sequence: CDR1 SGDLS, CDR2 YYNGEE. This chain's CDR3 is CASSVAGQGMGTQYF. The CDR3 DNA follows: TGTGCCAGCAGCGTAGCTGGGCAGGGGATGGGTACGCAGTATTTT.

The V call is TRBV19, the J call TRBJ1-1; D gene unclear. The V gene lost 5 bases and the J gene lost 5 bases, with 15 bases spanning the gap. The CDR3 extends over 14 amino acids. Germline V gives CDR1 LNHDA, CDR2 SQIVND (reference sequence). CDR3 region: CASSLYVVGTEAFF. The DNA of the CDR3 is TGTGCCAGTAGTTTGTACGTGGTAGGTACTGAAGCTTTCTTT.

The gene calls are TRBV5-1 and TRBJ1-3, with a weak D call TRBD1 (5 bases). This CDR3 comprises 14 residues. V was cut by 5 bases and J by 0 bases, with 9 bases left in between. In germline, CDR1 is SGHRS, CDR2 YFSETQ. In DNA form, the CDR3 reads TGCGCCAGCAGGACAGCACCCTCTGGAAACACCATATATTTT. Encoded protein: CASRTAPSGNTIYF. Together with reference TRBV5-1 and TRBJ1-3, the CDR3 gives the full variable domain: KAGVTQTPRYLIKTRGQQVTLSCSPISGHRSVSWYQQTPGQGLQFLFEYFSETQRNKGNFPGRFSGRQFSNSRSEMNVSTLELGDSALYLCASRTAPSGNTIYFGEGSWLTVV.

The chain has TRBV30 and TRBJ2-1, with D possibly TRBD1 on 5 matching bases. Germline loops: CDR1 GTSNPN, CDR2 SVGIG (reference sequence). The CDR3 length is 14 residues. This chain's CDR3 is CAGRVAGLYNEQFF. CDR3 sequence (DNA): TGTGCGGGAAGAGTCGCAGGGCTATACAATGAGCAGTTCTTC.

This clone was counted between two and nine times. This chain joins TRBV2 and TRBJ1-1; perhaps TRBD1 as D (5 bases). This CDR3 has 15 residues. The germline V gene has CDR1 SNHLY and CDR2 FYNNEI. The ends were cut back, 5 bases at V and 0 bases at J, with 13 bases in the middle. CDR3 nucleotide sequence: TGTGCCAGCAGTCTACAAGGGACGGTGAACACTGAAGCTTTCTTT. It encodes CASSLQGTVNTEAFF.

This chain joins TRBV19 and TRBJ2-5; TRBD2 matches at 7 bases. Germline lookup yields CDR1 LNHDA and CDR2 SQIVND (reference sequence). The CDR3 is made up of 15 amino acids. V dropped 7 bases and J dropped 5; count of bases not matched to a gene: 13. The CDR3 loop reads CASTGRIGLGETQYF. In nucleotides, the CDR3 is TGTGCCAGTACGGGGAGGATTGGACTAGGGGAGACCCAGTACTTC.

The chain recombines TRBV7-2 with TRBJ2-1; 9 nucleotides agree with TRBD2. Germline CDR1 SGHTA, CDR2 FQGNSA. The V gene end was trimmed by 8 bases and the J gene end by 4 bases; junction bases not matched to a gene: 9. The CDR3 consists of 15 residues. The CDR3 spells CASWGASGNYNEQFF. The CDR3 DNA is TGTGCCAGCTGGGGGGCTAGCGGGAATTACAATGAGCAGTTCTTC.